The clone carrying this T cell receptor beta chain is judged medium-sized (0.01 to 0.1%). The source of the sample is a study of spatial heterogeneity in lung cancer. Overall study: Detected sequences consistently included more beta-chain ones than alpha-chain ones.

Specified time point: sample taken at primary tumor resection. This CDR3 has 15 amino acids. Germline loops: CDR1 MNHEY, CDR2 SVGEGT. V was pared by 6 bases and J by 0 bases, with 12 bases between. TCRdb analysed the 5' RACE reads with MiXCR anew, one entry per CDR3 protein. Here the sample spans 3,000 to 4,000 distinct CDR3 sequences, 4.7% being singletons. The gene calls are TRBV6-2 or TRBV6-3 and TRBJ1-5; D possibly corresponds to TRBD1 (5 bases). Here the sequenced sample was normal lung tissue next to the tumor, taken at surgery. The receptor was derived from a male donor with early-stage non-small cell lung cancer. As DNA, the CDR3 is TGTGCCAGCAGAACCCTCGGGACTAGCAATCAGCCCCAGCATTTT. Its protein is CASRTLGTSNQPQHF.